Listed below are T cell receptor beta chains from one sample, sequenced in a study of patients and donors after allogeneic stem cell transplantation. Using its own MiXCR run on the RT-PCR reads, TCRdb lists one record per CDR3 protein. The data show 400,000 to 450,000 distinct CDR3 sequences, 16% seen once. Sequencing was done on a sample of blood, either unsorted or a sorted T cell fraction (not recorded which). Source of these receptors: a human donor who was either an allogeneic HSCT recipient or a stem cell or donor lymphocyte infusion donor (not recorded which). It is not recorded whose cells these are; they may come from a transplant donor. Each CDR3 is given with its conserved first and last residue. A D gene is named only where the DNA matches it firmly. Not all rows give a size; the values are once, few, many and, for expanded clones, a class.

V gene	D gene	J gene	clone size	CDR3 protein	CDR3 DNA
TRBV6-5	TRBD2	TRBJ2-7	.	CASSSLAGGPPDEQYF	TGTGCCAGCAGTTCACTAGCGGGGGGGCCACCGGACGAGCAGTACTTC
TRBV29-1	.	TRBJ2-7	.	CSVVRTTSSGGQYF	TGCAGCGTTGTTCGCACTACGAGCTCTGGCGGGCAGTACTTC
TRBV5-1	TRBD2	TRBJ2-1	few	CASRLTSGRVNEQFF	TGCGCCAGCAGGTTAACTAGCGGGAGGGTAAATGAGCAGTTCTTC
TRBV7-9	.	TRBJ2-7	.	CASSSGHTYEQYF	TGTGCCAGCAGCTCGGGACACACCTACGAGCAGTACTTC
TRBV20-1	.	TRBJ2-4	.	CSAAGLAKNIQYF	TGCAGTGCCGCCGGACTAGCCAAAAACATTCAGTACTTC
TRBV9	TRBD1	TRBJ1-1	few	CASSVARGTEAFF	TGTGCCAGCAGCGTAGCCAGGGGGACTGAAGCTTTCTTT
TRBV9	.	TRBJ1-3	few	CASSAPGGHGNTIYF	TGTGCCAGCAGCGCACCGGGGGGGCACGGAAACACCATATATTTT
TRBV5-1	.	TRBJ2-2	.	CASSLGSSRGSGELFF	TGCGCCAGCAGCTTGGGTAGCAGTCGGGGTTCCGGGGAGCTGTTTTTT
TRBV5-1	.	TRBJ2-7	many	CASSPISLSEQYF	TGCGCCAGCAGCCCGATTAGTCTAAGCGAGCAGTACTTC
TRBV20-1	TRBD2	TRBJ2-7	.	CSAKVQRGGNEQYF	TGCAGTGCTAAGGTCCAGCGGGGGGGTAACGAGCAGTACTTC
TRBV12-3/TRBV12-4	.	TRBJ1-4	.	CASTPYVGNNEKLFF	TGTGCCAGCACCCCGTATGTTGGAAATAATGAAAAACTGTTTTTT
TRBV9	.	TRBJ2-2	few	CASSYLRGTGELFF	TGTGCCAGCAGCTACCTACGGGGAACCGGGGAGCTGTTTTTT
TRBV7-9	.	TRBJ1-2	few	CASSPRGQEVYGYTF	TGTGCCAGCAGCCCACGAGGGCAGGAGGTCTATGGCTACACCTTC
TRBV6-6	.	TRBJ1-2	.	CASSPGRGYGYTF	TGTGCCAGCAGCCCTGGGCGGGGCTATGGCTACACCTTC
TRBV9	.	TRBJ2-5	.	CASSVVPKETQYF	TGTGCCAGCAGCGTAGTTCCAAAAGAGACCCAGTACTTC
TRBV6-2/TRBV6-3	.	TRBJ1-4	.	CASSYRKASGEKLFF	TGTGCCAGCAGTTACCGGAAGGCCAGCGGGGAAAAACTGTTTTTT
TRBV19	.	TRBJ2-7	.	CASSIVGIYTTDEQYF	TGTGCCAGTAGTATTGTGGGAATTTACACTACTGACGAGCAGTACTTC
TRBV4-2	.	TRBJ1-5	.	CASSPGGQGMQPQHF	TGTGCCAGCAGCCCCGGCGGTCAGGGGATGCAGCCCCAGCATTTT
TRBV30	.	TRBJ2-5	.	CAWSALTRERTCQETQYF	TGTGCCTGGAGTGCCCTAACACGAGAGCGGACTTGCCAAGAGACCCAGTACTTC
TRBV5-1	TRBD2	TRBJ2-3	few	CASSSDPGLAGGGPDTQYF	TGCGCCAGCAGCTCGGACCCGGGACTAGCGGGGGGAGGGCCAGATACGCAGTATTTT
TRBV5-1	.	TRBJ2-1	many	CASSRDQGKRYNEQFF	TGCGCCAGCAGCAGGGACCAGGGAAAACGATACAATGAGCAGTTCTTC
TRBV3-1	TRBD2	TRBJ2-2	few	CASSQDLQAGGSNTGELFF	TGTGCCAGCAGCCAAGATCTACAAGCGGGAGGGTCGAACACCGGGGAGCTGTTTTTT
TRBV10-3	TRBD1	TRBJ1-1	.	CAYKGQGNTEAFF	TGTGCCTACAAAGGACAGGGGAACACTGAAGCTTTCTTT
TRBV6-1	.	TRBJ1-5	.	CASSERESPHGNQPQHF	TGTGCCAGCAGTGAACGGGAATCTCCCCATGGCAATCAGCCCCAGCATTTT